This T cell receptor (beta chain) was sequenced for a study of technical replicates of blood from a handful of donors. The CDR3 contains 13 residues. Germline V gene lookup returns CDR1 SGHTA and CDR2 FQGNSA. V lost 5 bases to trimming and J lost 7 bases; unmatched junction nucleotides: 2. TCRdb keeps only in-frame clones here, not all; method: immunoSEQ multiplex PCR. This table holds roughly 65,000 clones, more than 75% found once. The sequence was collected from a human donor in good health. Some clones in this sample may be carry-over from other donors' samples. The chain couples TRBV7-2 to TRBJ1-6; TRBD1 matches 7 bases. The sample comprised PBMCs. This CDR3 is CASSPGQNSPLHF. The CDR3 DNA sequence: TGTGCCAGCAGCCCGGGACAGAATTCACCCCTCCACTTT.